The T cell receptor (beta chain) under discussion was sequenced for a study of spatial heterogeneity in lung cancer. Background on the study: Within raw reads, each unique TCR and UMI combination appeared on average more than ten times.

TCRdb re-called the 5' RACE reads with MiXCR, one entry per CDR3 protein. The sample lists about 38,000 distinct CDR3 sequences; roughly 8% were seen once. This clonotype was observed at least ten times. The germline V gene has CDR1 KGHDR and CDR2 SFDVKD. Trimming cost V 1 base and J 2 bases, with 1 base left between them. The length of the CDR3 is 13 residues. Indicated time point: sample taken at primary tumor resection. The sample was PBMCs, taken at surgery. The clonotype was recovered from a male donor with early-stage non-small cell lung cancer. This chain uses TRBV24-1 with TRBJ2-2; D call uncertain. This CDR3 reads CATSDFNTGELFF. The CDR3 DNA reads TGTGCCACCAGTGATTTCAACACCGGGGAGCTGTTTTTT.